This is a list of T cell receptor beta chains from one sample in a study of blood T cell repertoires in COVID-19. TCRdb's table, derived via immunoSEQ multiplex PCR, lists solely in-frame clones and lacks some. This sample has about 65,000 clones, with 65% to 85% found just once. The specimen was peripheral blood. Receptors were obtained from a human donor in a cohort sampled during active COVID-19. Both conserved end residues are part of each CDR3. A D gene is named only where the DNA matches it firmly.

CASSQEGLMNTEAFF	TRBV4-3	NA	TRBJ1-1
CATSRGTAFPYNEQFF	TRBV15	NA	TRBJ2-1
CASRYQAGINEKLFF	TRBV5-1	NA	TRBJ1-4
CASSLAGTGGADTQYF	TRBV11-2	TRBD1	TRBJ2-3
CASGGTPIDTQYF	TRBV2	NA	TRBJ2-3
CASKEGARTGELFF	TRBV2	NA	TRBJ2-2
CASSPRGGELFF	TRBV6-6	TRBD1	TRBJ2-2
CASSSHITTEAFF	TRBV3-1/TRBV3-2	NA	TRBJ1-1
CASSHGSRVRESEQFF	TRBV3-1/TRBV3-2	NA	TRBJ2-1
CASSPGAGTTGELFF	TRBV5-4	NA	TRBJ2-2
CASSIIGATAAEAFF	TRBV5-8	NA	TRBJ1-1
CASSSADGLEGYTF	TRBV5-1	NA	TRBJ1-2
CASREGQNNEQFF	TRBV2	NA	TRBJ2-1
CASSSLQGGTEAFF	TRBV7-2	TRBD1	TRBJ1-1
CASSQGINRDRGRPGVDGYTF	TRBV3-1/TRBV3-2	TRBD1	TRBJ1-2
CASSQGGRWTQYF	TRBV3-1/TRBV3-2	NA	TRBJ2-5
CASSLWGRYRSPLHF	TRBV19	NA	TRBJ1-6
CASSQDLETSGGYEQYF	TRBV14	TRBD2	TRBJ2-7
CASSLNRGPYEQYF	TRBV7-6	TRBD1	TRBJ2-7
CASSPGQGRNGYTF	TRBV4-2	TRBD1	TRBJ1-2
CASGLAGTRLTDTQYF	TRBV12-5	NA	TRBJ2-3
CASSQKLLAGGNNEQFF	TRBV4-3	TRBD2	TRBJ2-1
CASSLSFIGSMDEQYF	TRBV5-6	NA	TRBJ2-7
CATSSRDYNEQFF	TRBV24-1	NA	TRBJ2-1
CASSTRLAGGTGELFF	TRBV19	TRBD2	TRBJ2-2
CASSLGQTSYEQYF	TRBV11-1	TRBD1	TRBJ2-7
CASSLVAAGDPSF	TRBV11-1	TRBD2	TRBJ2-7
CATSSGYGQGENYGYTF	TRBV15	TRBD1	TRBJ1-2
CASTLWGTYTFF	TRBV27	NA	TRBJ2-1
CASSLALAPWSLHF	TRBV7-8	NA	TRBJ1-6
CASSLEQGAFYEQYF	TRBV4-1	TRBD1	TRBJ2-7
CASSYSTGLAGAQDTQYF	TRBV6-2/TRBV6-3	TRBD2	TRBJ2-3
CASTQGVTQYF	TRBV6-5	NA	TRBJ2-5
CAWSVDGRGGYTF	TRBV30	NA	TRBJ1-2
CASFFSYNSPLHF	TRBV2	NA	TRBJ1-6
CASSSDRANEQFF	TRBV12-3/TRBV12-4	TRBD1	TRBJ2-1
CASRPGQGYNSPLHF	TRBV19	TRBD1	TRBJ1-6